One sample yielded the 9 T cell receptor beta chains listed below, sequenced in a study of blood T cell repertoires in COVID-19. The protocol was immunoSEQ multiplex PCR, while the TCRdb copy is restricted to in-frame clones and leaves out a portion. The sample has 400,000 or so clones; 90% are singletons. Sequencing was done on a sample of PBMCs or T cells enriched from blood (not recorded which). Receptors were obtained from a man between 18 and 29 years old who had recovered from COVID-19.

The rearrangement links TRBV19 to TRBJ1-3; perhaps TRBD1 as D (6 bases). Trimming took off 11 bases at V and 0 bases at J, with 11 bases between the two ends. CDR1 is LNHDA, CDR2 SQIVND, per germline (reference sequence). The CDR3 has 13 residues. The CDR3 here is CAVDSGSGNTIYF. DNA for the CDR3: TGTGCCGTGGACAGCGGCTCTGGAAACACCATATATTTT.

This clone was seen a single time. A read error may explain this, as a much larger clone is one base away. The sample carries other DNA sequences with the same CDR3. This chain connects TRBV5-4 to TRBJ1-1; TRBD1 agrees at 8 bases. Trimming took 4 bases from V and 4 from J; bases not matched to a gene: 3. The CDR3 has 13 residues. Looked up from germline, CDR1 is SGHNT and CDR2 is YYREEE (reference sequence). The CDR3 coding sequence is TGTGCCAGCAGCCTTACAGGGGGCACTGAAGCTTTCTTT. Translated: CASSLTGGTEAFF.

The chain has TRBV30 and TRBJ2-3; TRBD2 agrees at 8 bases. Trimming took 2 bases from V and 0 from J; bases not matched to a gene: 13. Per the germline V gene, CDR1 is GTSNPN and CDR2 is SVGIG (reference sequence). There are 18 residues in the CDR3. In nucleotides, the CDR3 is TGTGCCTGGAGTTTTCGCAGGACGGGAGGGCCTAGCACAGATACGCAGTATTTT. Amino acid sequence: CAWSFRRTGGPSTDTQYF.

This CDR3 reads CASSVGRAGGREQFF. Written as DNA, the CDR3 is TGTGCCAGCAGCGTAGGGAGAGCGGGAGGAAGGGAGCAGTTCTTC. This chain uses TRBV9 with TRBJ2-1; TRBD2 matches 9 bases. Germline V gene lookup returns CDR1 SGDLS and CDR2 YYNGEE. This CDR3 comprises 15 residues. V dropped 0 bases and J dropped 10; count of bases not matched to a gene: 8.

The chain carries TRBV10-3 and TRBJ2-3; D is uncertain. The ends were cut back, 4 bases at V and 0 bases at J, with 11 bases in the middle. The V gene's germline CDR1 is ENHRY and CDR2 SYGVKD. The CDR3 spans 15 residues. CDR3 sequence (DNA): TGTGCCATCAGTGGCGGTCAGACTAGCACAGATACGCAGTATTTT. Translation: CAISGGQTSTDTQYF.

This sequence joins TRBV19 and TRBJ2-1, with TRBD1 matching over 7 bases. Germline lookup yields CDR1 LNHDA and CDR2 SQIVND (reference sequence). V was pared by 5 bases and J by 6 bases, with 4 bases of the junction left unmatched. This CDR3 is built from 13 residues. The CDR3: CASSRTGSNEQFF. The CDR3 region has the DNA TGTGCCAGTAGTCGGACAGGTAGCAATGAGCAGTTCTTC.

CDR3 sequence reads: CASSLAGMSEAFF. CDR3 in DNA: TGCGCCAGCAGCTTGGCCGGTATGTCTGAAGCTTTCTTT. The chain links TRBV5-1 to TRBJ1-1, with unresolved D. V lost 0 bases, J lost 6 bases, and 9 bases lay in between. The CDR3 is 13 residues long. Germline CDR1 reads SGHRS; CDR2 reads YFSETQ.

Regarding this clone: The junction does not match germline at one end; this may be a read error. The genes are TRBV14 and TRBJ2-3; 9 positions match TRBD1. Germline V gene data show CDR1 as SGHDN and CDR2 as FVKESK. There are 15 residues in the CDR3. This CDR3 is CASSQELGGTGRRNF. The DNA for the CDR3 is TGTGCCAGCAGCCAAGAGTTGGGCGGGACAGGGCGCAGGAATTTT.

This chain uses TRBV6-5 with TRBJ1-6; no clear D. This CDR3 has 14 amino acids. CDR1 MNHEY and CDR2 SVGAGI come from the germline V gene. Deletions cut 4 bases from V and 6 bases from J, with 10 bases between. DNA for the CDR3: TGTGCCAGCAGTTTGGGTCCGGGTAATTCACCCCTCCACTTT. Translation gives CASSLGPGNSPLHF.